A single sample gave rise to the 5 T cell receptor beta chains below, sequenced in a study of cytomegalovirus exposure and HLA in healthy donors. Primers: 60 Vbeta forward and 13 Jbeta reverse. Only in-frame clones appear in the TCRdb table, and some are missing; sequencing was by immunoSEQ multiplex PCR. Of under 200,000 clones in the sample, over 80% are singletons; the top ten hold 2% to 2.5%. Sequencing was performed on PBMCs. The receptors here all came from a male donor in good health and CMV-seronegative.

The CDR3 coding sequence is TGTGCCAGCCTTAGCGGGGGGTCCCCGAGCGGGGAGCTGTTTTTT. This gives the protein CASLSGGSPSGELFF. This chain links TRBV27 with TRBJ2-2; 10 bases map to TRBD2. The junction had 10 bases not matched to a gene; V was cut back by 8 bases and J by 7 bases. CDR3 length equals 15 residues. CDR1 MNHEY and CDR2 SMNVEV come from the germline V gene (reference sequence).

The CDR3 protein is CASSWGTGNTEAFF. DNA for the CDR3: TGCGCCAGCAGCTGGGGGACAGGTAACACTGAAGCTTTCTTT. V usage is TRBV5-1 and J usage is TRBJ1-1, with 8 bases that match TRBD1. Germline V gives CDR1 SGHRS, CDR2 YFSETQ. This CDR3 has 14 residues. The V segment lost 3 bases and the J segment 2 bases; nucleotides outside the gene matches: 3.

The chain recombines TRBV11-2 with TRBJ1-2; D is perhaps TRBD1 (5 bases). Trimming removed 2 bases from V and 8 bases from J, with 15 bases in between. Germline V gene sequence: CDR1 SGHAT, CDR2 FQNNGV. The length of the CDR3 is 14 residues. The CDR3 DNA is TGTGCCAGCAGCTTATTTTCAGGGCAGGCCGGCTACACCTTC. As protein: CASSLFSGQAGYTF.

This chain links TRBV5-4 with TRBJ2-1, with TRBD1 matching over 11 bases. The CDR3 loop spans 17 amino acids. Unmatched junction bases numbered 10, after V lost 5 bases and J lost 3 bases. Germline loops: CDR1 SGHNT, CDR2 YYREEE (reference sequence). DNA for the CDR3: TGTGCCAGCAGTCGAGGGACAGGGGGTACGGGCTACAATGAGCAGTTCTTC. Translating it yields CASSRGTGGTGYNEQFF.

CDR3 DNA: TGTGCCATCAGGGCTTCAGGTGAGAGTGGTCAGCCCCAGCATTTT. Its protein product is CAIRASGESGQPQHF. The chain recombines TRBV10-3 with TRBJ1-5; D not resolved. This CDR3 comprises 15 residues. The V end lost 6 bases, the J end lost 6 bases, and 18 bases lay between the germline ends. The germline V gene has CDR1 ENHRY and CDR2 SYGVKD.